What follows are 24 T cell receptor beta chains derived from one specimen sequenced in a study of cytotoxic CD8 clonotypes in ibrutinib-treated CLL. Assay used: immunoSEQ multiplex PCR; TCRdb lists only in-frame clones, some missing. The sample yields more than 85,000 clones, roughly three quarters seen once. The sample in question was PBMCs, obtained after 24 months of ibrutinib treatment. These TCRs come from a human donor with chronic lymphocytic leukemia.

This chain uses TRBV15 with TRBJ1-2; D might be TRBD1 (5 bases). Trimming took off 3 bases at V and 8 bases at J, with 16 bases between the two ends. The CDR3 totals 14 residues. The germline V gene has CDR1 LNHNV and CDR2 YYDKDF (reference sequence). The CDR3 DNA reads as TGTGCCACCAGCAGGGAGCTATCCCGGGACGGCTACACCTTC. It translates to CATSRELSRDGYTF. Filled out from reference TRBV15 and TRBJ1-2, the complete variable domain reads DAMVIQNPRYQVTQFGKPVTLSCSQTLNHNVMYWYQQKSSQAPKLLFHYYDKDFNNEADTPDNFQSRRPNTSFCFLDIRSPGLGDTAMYLCATSRELSRDGYTFGSGTRLTVV.

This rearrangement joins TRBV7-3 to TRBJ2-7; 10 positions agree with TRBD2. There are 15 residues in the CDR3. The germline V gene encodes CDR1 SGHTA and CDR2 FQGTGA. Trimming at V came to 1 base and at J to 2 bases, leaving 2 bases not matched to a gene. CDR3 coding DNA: TGTGCCAGCAGCTTAAAAGCGGGAGGGCCCTACGAGCAGTACTTC. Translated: CASSLKAGGPYEQYF.

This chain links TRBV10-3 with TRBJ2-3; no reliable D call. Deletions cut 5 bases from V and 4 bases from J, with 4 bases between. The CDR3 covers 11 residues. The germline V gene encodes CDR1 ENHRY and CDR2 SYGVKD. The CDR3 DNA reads TGTGCCATCAGTTCCGCAGATACGCAGTATTTT. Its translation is CAISSADTQYF.

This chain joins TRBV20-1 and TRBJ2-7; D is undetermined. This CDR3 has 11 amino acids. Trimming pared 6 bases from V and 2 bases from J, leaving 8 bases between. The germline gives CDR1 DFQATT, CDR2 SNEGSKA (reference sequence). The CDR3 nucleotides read TGCAGTGCGTCACACACCTACGAGCAGTACTTC. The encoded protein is CSASHTYEQYF.

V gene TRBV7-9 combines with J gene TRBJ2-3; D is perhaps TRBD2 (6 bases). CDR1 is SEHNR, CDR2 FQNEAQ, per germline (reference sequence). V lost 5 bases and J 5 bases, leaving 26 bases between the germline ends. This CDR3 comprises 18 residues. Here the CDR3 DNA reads TGTGCCAGCAGCCGCGGGGTATGGCAGGGATACTTGGGAGATACGCAGTATTTT. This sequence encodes CASSRGVWQGYLGDTQYF.

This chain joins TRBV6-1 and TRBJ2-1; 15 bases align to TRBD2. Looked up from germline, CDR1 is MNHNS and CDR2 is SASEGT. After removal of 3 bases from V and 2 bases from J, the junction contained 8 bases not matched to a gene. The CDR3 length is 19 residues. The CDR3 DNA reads TGTGCCAGCAGTGATGGACTAGCGGGAGGGATCACAGCCTACAATGAGCAGTTCTTC. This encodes CASSDGLAGGITAYNEQFF.

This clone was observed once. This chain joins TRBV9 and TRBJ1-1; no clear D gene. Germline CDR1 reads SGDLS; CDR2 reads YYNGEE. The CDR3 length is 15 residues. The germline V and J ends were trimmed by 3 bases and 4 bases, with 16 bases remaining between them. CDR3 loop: CASSANLEKVTEAFF. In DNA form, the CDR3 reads TGTGCCAGCAGCGCGAACCTTGAGAAGGTCACTGAAGCTTTCTTT.

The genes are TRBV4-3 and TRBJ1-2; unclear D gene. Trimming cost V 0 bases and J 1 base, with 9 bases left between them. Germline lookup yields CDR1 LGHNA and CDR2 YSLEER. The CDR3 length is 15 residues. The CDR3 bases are TGCGCCAGCAGCCAAGATAGCACGGATAACTATGGCTACACCTTC. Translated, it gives CASSQDSTDNYGYTF.

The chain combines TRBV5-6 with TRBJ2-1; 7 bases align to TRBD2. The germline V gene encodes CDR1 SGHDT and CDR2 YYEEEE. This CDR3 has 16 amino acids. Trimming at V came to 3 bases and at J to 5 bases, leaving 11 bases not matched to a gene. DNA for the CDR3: TGTGCCAGCAGCTACGCGACTCGCGGGAGAGACAATGAGCAGTTCTTC. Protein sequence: CASSYATRGRDNEQFF.

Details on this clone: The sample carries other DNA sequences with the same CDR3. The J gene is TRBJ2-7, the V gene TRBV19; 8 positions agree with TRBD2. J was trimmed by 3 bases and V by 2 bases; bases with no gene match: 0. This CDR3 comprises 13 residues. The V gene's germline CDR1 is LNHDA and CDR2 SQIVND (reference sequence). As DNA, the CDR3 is TGTGCCAGTAGTATAAGCGGGAGCTACGAGCAGTACTTC. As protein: CASSISGSYEQYF.

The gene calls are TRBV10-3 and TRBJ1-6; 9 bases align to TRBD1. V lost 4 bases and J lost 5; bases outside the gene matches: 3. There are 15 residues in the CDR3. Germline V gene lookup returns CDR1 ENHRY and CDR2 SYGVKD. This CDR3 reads CAISGTGVDNSPLHF. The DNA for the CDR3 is TGTGCCATCAGTGGGACAGGGGTCGATAATTCACCCCTCCACTTT.

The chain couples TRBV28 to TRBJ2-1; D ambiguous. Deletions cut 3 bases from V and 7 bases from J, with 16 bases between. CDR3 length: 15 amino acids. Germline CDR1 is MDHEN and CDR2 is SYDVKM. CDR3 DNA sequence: TGTGCCAGCAGTTTTCTCTCCGCCTTCTCGAATGAGCAGTTCTTC. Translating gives CASSFLSAFSNEQFF.

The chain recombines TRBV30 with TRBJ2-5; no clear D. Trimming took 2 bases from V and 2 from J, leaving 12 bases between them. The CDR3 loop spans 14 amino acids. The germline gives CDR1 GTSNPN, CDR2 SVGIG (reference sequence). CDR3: CAWSLAAVQETQYF. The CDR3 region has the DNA TGTGCCTGGAGTCTCGCGGCGGTTCAAGAGACCCAGTACTTC.

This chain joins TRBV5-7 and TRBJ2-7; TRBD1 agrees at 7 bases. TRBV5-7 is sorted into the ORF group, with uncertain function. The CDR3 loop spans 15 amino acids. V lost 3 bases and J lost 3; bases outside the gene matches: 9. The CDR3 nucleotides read TGTGCCAGCAGCTCACTCTACAGGGGAATCTACGAGCAGTACTTC. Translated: CASSSLYRGIYEQYF.

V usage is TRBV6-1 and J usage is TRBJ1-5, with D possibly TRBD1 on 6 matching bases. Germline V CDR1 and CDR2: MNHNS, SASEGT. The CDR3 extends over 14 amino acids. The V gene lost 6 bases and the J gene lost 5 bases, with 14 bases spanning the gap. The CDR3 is CASSDGQQYQPQHF. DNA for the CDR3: TGTGCCAGCAGCGACGGACAGCAATATCAGCCCCAGCATTTT.

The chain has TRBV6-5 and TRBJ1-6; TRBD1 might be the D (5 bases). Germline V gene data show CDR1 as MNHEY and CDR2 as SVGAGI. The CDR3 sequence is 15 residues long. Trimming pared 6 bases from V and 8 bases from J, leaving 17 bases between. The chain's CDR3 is CASRSGGGGHSPLHF. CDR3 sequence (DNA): TGTGCCAGCAGGTCCGGGGGGGGTGGCCATTCACCCCTCCACTTT.

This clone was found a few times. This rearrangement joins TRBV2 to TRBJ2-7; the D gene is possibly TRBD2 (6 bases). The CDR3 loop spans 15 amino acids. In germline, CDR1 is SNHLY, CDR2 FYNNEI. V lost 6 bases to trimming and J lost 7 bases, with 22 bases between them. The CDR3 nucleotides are TGTGCCAGCAGCGGGGACGGGAGCCTGATTCTGGAGCAGTACTTC. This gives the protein CASSGDGSLILEQYF.

CDR3 region: CASSEDRRRNQPQHF. DNA for the CDR3: TGCGCCAGCAGCGAGGACAGGCGTCGCAATCAGCCCCAGCATTTT. This chain links TRBV10-2 with TRBJ1-5, with 7 bases fitting TRBD1. CDR1 WSHSY and CDR2 SAAADI come from the germline V gene. The CDR3 has 15 amino acids. The V gene end was trimmed by 6 bases and the J gene end by 2 bases; junction bases not matched to a gene: 7.

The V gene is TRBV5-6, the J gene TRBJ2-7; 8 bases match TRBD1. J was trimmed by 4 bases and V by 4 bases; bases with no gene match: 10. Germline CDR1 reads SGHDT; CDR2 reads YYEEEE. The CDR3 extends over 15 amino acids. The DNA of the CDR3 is TGTGCCAGCAGCAACCGACAGGGGATATGGTACGAGCAGTACTTC. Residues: CASSNRQGIWYEQYF.

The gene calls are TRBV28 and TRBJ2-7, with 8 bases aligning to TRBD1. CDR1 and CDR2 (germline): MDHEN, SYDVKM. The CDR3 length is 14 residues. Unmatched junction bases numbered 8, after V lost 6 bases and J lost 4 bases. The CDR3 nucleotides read TGTGCCAGCAGCCACAGGGGGTTGGTTTACGAGCAGTACTTC. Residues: CASSHRGLVYEQYF.

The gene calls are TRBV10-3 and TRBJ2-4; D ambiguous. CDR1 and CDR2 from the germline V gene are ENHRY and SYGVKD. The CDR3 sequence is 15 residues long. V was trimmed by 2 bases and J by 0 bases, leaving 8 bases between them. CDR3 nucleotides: TGTGCCATCAGTGAGCACAGTATAGCCAAAAACATTCAGTACTTC. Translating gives CAISEHSIAKNIQYF.

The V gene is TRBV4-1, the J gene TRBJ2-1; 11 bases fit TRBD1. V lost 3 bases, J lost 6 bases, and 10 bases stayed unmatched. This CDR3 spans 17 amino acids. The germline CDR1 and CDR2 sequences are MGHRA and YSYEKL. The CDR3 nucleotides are TGCGCCAGCAGCCAGGCAGCCGGGACAGGGGGAGTCAATGAGCAGTTCTTC. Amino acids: CASSQAAGTGGVNEQFF.

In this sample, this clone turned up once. The CDR3 loop reads CASGLDRASRGYTF. DNA of the CDR3: TGTGCTAGTGGTTTGGACAGGGCGTCGCGAGGCTACACCTTC. This rearrangement joins TRBV12-5 to TRBJ1-2; tentatively, D is TRBD1 (6 bases). V dropped 1 base and J dropped 8 bases, with 14 bases sitting between them. The CDR3 covers 14 residues. Looked up from germline, CDR1 is LGHNT and CDR2 is FRNRAP.

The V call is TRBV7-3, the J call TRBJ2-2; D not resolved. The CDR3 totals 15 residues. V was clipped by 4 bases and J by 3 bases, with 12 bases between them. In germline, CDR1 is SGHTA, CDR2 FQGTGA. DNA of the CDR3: TGTGCCAGCAGCTCCGGGTCTCGGGACACCGGGGAGCTGTTTTTT. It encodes CASSSGSRDTGELFF.